Listed below are T cell receptor beta chains from one sample, sequenced in a study of blood T cell repertoires in COVID-19. The data were produced by immunoSEQ multiplex PCR, yet TCRdb's version contains in-frame clones alone and is incomplete. The sample yields about 250,000 clones, approximately 86% seen once. Sequencing was done on a sample of peripheral blood. The receptors were gathered from a human donor in a cohort sampled during active COVID-19. Both conserved end residues are part of each CDR3. D genes are given only for firm matches. Not all rows give a size; the values are once, few, many and, for expanded clones, a class.

D gene: TRBD2
V gene: TRBV5-1
CDR3 length: 15
clone size: once
J gene: TRBJ2-7
CDR3 DNA: TGCGCCAGCAGCGTTAGCGGGAGAGAAGTCTACGAGCAGTACTTC
CDR3 protein: CASSVSGREVYEQYF

D gene: .
V gene: TRBV27
CDR3 length: 14
clone size: .
J gene: TRBJ1-1
CDR3 DNA: TGTGCCAGCAGAGTTTTACAGGAGAACACTGAAGCTTTCTTT
CDR3 protein: CASRVLQENTEAFF

D gene: TRBD1
V gene: TRBV7-6
CDR3 length: 15
clone size: .
J gene: TRBJ2-5
CDR3 DNA: TGTGCCAGCAGCTCTACAGGGGGCGCGGGGGAGACCCAGTACTTC
CDR3 protein: CASSSTGGAGETQYF

D gene: TRBD1
V gene: TRBV6-5
CDR3 length: 16
clone size: .
J gene: TRBJ1-4
CDR3 DNA: TGTGCCAGCAGTTCGAGACAGGGCCCCTCTAATGAAAAACTGTTTTTT
CDR3 protein: CASSSRQGPSNEKLFF

D gene: TRBD1
V gene: TRBV9
CDR3 length: 14
clone size: few
J gene: TRBJ1-2
CDR3 DNA: TGTGCCAGCAGCGCCCCAGGGGGGAACTATGGCTACACCTTC
CDR3 protein: CASSAPGGNYGYTF

D gene: TRBD2
V gene: TRBV5-4
CDR3 length: 17
clone size: .
J gene: TRBJ2-1
CDR3 DNA: TGTGCCAGCAGCTCCGGACTAGCGGGGGCCGTAGGCAATGAGCAGTTCTTC
CDR3 protein: CASSSGLAGAVGNEQFF

D gene: TRBD1
V gene: TRBV15
CDR3 length: 14
clone size: .
J gene: TRBJ2-7
CDR3 DNA: TGTGCCACCAGCAGAGTCGAGGGGGCCACCGAGCAGTACTTC
CDR3 protein: CATSRVEGATEQYF

D gene: .
V gene: TRBV9
CDR3 length: 16
clone size: .
J gene: TRBJ2-5
CDR3 DNA: TGTGCCAGCAGCGTCCTGGGGGGAGGATATGGAGAGACCCAGTACTTC
CDR3 protein: CASSVLGGGYGETQYF

D gene: .
V gene: TRBV19
CDR3 length: 17
clone size: .
J gene: TRBJ1-2
CDR3 DNA: TGTGCCAGTAGTGCGAGCCCTTGGGAGAACCGGTTCTATGGCTACACCTTC
CDR3 protein: CASSASPWENRFYGYTF

D gene: .
V gene: TRBV2
CDR3 length: 15
clone size: .
J gene: TRBJ1-1
CDR3 DNA: TGTGCCAGCAGTTGGGGGGGGCTTAAGAACACTGAAGCTTTCTTT
CDR3 protein: CASSWGGLKNTEAFF

D gene: TRBD2
V gene: TRBV2
CDR3 length: 14
clone size: .
J gene: TRBJ2-5
CDR3 DNA: TGTGCCAGCATTCTAGCGGATTGGGAAGAGACCCAGTACTTC
CDR3 protein: CASILADWEETQYF

D gene: TRBD2
V gene: TRBV27
CDR3 length: 16
clone size: .
J gene: TRBJ2-5
CDR3 DNA: TGTGCCAGCGGCACCTACTTTTCGGGGGGCCAAGAGACCCAGTACTTC
CDR3 protein: CASGTYFSGGQETQYF

D gene: TRBD1
V gene: TRBV5-1
CDR3 length: 14
clone size: few
J gene: TRBJ1-1
CDR3 DNA: TGCGCCAGCAGCGTCAGGGGGCAGAGCACTGAAGCTTTCTTT
CDR3 protein: CASSVRGQSTEAFF

D gene: TRBD1
V gene: TRBV5-1
CDR3 length: 14
clone size: .
J gene: TRBJ2-7
CDR3 DNA: TGCGCCAGCAGCTTGGGACAGGGGGTGAACGAGCAGTACTTC
CDR3 protein: CASSLGQGVNEQYF

D gene: TRBD1
V gene: TRBV6-1
CDR3 length: 14
clone size: .
J gene: TRBJ1-2
CDR3 DNA: TGTGCCAGCAGTGAAGGTAACAGGGGCTATGGCTACACCTTC
CDR3 protein: CASSEGNRGYGYTF

D gene: .
V gene: TRBV29-1
CDR3 length: 14
clone size: .
J gene: TRBJ2-7
CDR3 DNA: TGCAGCGTTGAGCAGGGTCAGAGGCCCTACGAGCAGTACTTC
CDR3 protein: CSVEQGQRPYEQYF

D gene: .
V gene: TRBV18
CDR3 length: 13
clone size: .
J gene: TRBJ2-1
CDR3 DNA: TGTGCCAGCTCACCAGTCCAGGACAATGAGCAGTTCTTC
CDR3 protein: CASSPVQDNEQFF

D gene: TRBD1
V gene: TRBV5-4
CDR3 length: 15
clone size: .
J gene: TRBJ1-2
CDR3 DNA: TGTGCCAGCAGCTCCGGACAGGGTTTAATGGATGGCTACACCTTC
CDR3 protein: CASSSGQGLMDGYTF

D gene: .
V gene: TRBV18
CDR3 length: 15
clone size: .
J gene: TRBJ2-2
CDR3 DNA: TGTGCCAGCTCGCCAGAGACTCCAAGAACCGGGGAGCTGTTTTTT
CDR3 protein: CASSPETPRTGELFF

D gene: TRBD2
V gene: TRBV7-2
CDR3 length: 16
clone size: once
J gene: TRBJ2-5
CDR3 DNA: TGTGCCAGCAGCACACTAAGCGGGAGGGCCGGAGAGACCCAGTACTTC
CDR3 protein: CASSTLSGRAGETQYF

D gene: TRBD1
V gene: TRBV12-5
CDR3 length: 15
clone size: .
J gene: TRBJ2-1
CDR3 DNA: TGTGCTAGTGGTACCGGACAGGGGTCCACGTCTAAGCAGTTCTTC
CDR3 protein: CASGTGQGSTSKQFF

D gene: TRBD1
V gene: TRBV28
CDR3 length: 15
clone size: .
J gene: TRBJ1-5
CDR3 DNA: TGTGCCAGCACCTTCAGGGGGTACGAAAATCAGCCCCAGCATTTT
CDR3 protein: CASTFRGYENQPQHF

D gene: .
V gene: TRBV3-1/TRBV3-2
CDR3 length: 14
clone size: .
J gene: TRBJ1-1
CDR3 DNA: TGTGCCAGCAGCCAAGACGCAGAGAACACTGAAGCTTTCTTT
CDR3 protein: CASSQDAENTEAFF

D gene: TRBD2
V gene: TRBV6-5
CDR3 length: 11
clone size: .
J gene: TRBJ2-1
CDR3 DNA: TGTGCCAGCAGACTTAGCGGGGAGCAGTTCTTC
CDR3 protein: CASRLSGEQFF

D gene: .
V gene: TRBV7-9
CDR3 length: 14
clone size: .
J gene: TRBJ1-3
CDR3 DNA: TGTGCCAGCAGCTTAAGTGCGACTGGAAACACCATATATTTT
CDR3 protein: CASSLSATGNTIYF

D gene: TRBD1
V gene: TRBV28
CDR3 length: 14
clone size: .
J gene: TRBJ1-2
CDR3 DNA: TGTGCCAGCAGTAGCCCAGGGGGCGACTATGGCTACACCTTC
CDR3 protein: CASSSPGGDYGYTF

D gene: TRBD2
V gene: TRBV2
CDR3 length: 15
clone size: once
J gene: TRBJ2-5
CDR3 DNA: TGTGCCAGCAATCCCGGACTAGCGGGGGCAGAGACCCAGTACTTC
CDR3 protein: CASNPGLAGAETQYF

D gene: .
V gene: TRBV7-2
CDR3 length: 17
clone size: once
J gene: TRBJ2-1
CDR3 DNA: TGTGCCAGCAGCCCCCGACTGGCTAGGTCTTCCTACAATGAGCAGTTCTTC
CDR3 protein: CASSPRLARSSYNEQFF

D gene: TRBD1
V gene: TRBV19
CDR3 length: 14
clone size: .
J gene: TRBJ1-1
CDR3 DNA: TGTGCCAGTAGTAACAGACAGGGCTCGGCTGAAGCTTTCTTT
CDR3 protein: CASSNRQGSAEAFF

D gene: TRBD2
V gene: TRBV10-1
CDR3 length: 15
clone size: .
J gene: TRBJ2-3
CDR3 DNA: TGCGCCAGCAGCGAAGCGGGAAGCGGCACAGATACGCAGTATTTT
CDR3 protein: CASSEAGSGTDTQYF

D gene: TRBD1
V gene: TRBV24-1
CDR3 length: 17
clone size: .
J gene: TRBJ2-7
CDR3 DNA: TGTGCCACCAGTGAGTCGACCGGGACAGGGGTCAGGTACGAGCAGTACTTC
CDR3 protein: CATSESTGTGVRYEQYF

D gene: TRBD1
V gene: TRBV27
CDR3 length: 14
clone size: few
J gene: TRBJ1-2
CDR3 DNA: TGTGCCAGCAGTACTCAGGGACAGTACTATGGCTACACCTTC
CDR3 protein: CASSTQGQYYGYTF

D gene: TRBD1
V gene: TRBV7-9
CDR3 length: 15
clone size: .
J gene: TRBJ2-2
CDR3 DNA: TGTGCCAGCAGCTCTTCGGACAGGGGGTTGGGGGAGCTGTTTTTT
CDR3 protein: CASSSSDRGLGELFF

D gene: TRBD2
V gene: TRBV5-1
CDR3 length: 15
clone size: once
J gene: TRBJ2-1
CDR3 DNA: TGCGCCAGCAGCGACAGACTAGCGGGAGACGATGAGCAGTTCTTC
CDR3 protein: CASSDRLAGDDEQFF

D gene: .
V gene: TRBV5-6
CDR3 length: 13
clone size: .
J gene: TRBJ2-7
CDR3 DNA: TGTGCCAGCAGTTATCAGGTAACCAACGAGCAGTACTTC
CDR3 protein: CASSYQVTNEQYF

D gene: TRBD1
V gene: TRBV18
CDR3 length: 16
clone size: once
J gene: TRBJ2-3
CDR3 DNA: TGTGCCAGCTCACCTTTATGGACAGGGGGCACAGATACGCAGTATTTT
CDR3 protein: CASSPLWTGGTDTQYF

D gene: .
V gene: TRBV24-1
CDR3 length: 15
clone size: .
J gene: TRBJ2-5
CDR3 DNA: TGTGCCACCAGTGATCCCAGGGGTCCCGGAGAGACCCAGTACTTC
CDR3 protein: CATSDPRGPGETQYF

D gene: TRBD1
V gene: TRBV2
CDR3 length: 13
clone size: .
J gene: TRBJ2-4
CDR3 DNA: TGTGCCAGCAGGGGGACAGGGGCAAACATTCAGTACTTC
CDR3 protein: CASRGTGANIQYF

D gene: .
V gene: TRBV6-4
CDR3 length: 14
clone size: .
J gene: TRBJ2-5
CDR3 DNA: TGTGCCAGCCCAGGGCCCCGAATTAGGGAGACCCAGTACTTC
CDR3 protein: CASPGPRIRETQYF

D gene: .
V gene: TRBV20-1
CDR3 length: 14
clone size: .
J gene: TRBJ1-5
CDR3 DNA: TGCAGTGCTAGTAGAGGGGGGGCGACTCAGCCCCAGCATTTT
CDR3 protein: CSASRGGATQPQHF

D gene: .
V gene: TRBV19
CDR3 length: 13
clone size: .
J gene: TRBJ2-1
CDR3 DNA: TGTGCCAGTAGTAGGCCCTCGGGTATGGGGCAGTTCTTC
CDR3 protein: CASSRPSGMGQFF

D gene: TRBD1
V gene: TRBV27
CDR3 length: 14
clone size: .
J gene: TRBJ2-7
CDR3 DNA: TGTGCCAGCGGGGACAGGGGGTCCCCCTACGAGCAGTACTTC
CDR3 protein: CASGDRGSPYEQYF

D gene: .
V gene: TRBV3-1/TRBV3-2
CDR3 length: 14
clone size: .
J gene: TRBJ1-2
CDR3 DNA: TGTGCCAGCAGCCAGGGGCTCTCTCCCTATGGCTACACCTTC
CDR3 protein: CASSQGLSPYGYTF

D gene: .
V gene: TRBV24-1
CDR3 length: 11
clone size: .
J gene: TRBJ2-4
CDR3 DNA: TGTGCCACCAGTGCCGGAAACATTCAGTACTTC
CDR3 protein: CATSAGNIQYF

D gene: .
V gene: TRBV7-3
CDR3 length: 15
clone size: few
J gene: TRBJ1-6
CDR3 DNA: TGTGCCAGCAGCTTGGATCCAGGGTCTAATTCACCCCTCCACTTT
CDR3 protein: CASSLDPGSNSPLHF

D gene: .
V gene: TRBV9
CDR3 length: 13
clone size: .
J gene: TRBJ1-3
CDR3 DNA: TGTGCCAGCAGCGCCCAAGCGGGAAACACCATATATTTT
CDR3 protein: CASSAQAGNTIYF

D gene: .
V gene: TRBV30
CDR3 length: 15
clone size: .
J gene: TRBJ1-2
CDR3 DNA: TGTGCCTGGAGTGTAAGGACAGCACGGAGGAATGGCTACACCTTC
CDR3 protein: CAWSVRTARRNGYTF

D gene: .
V gene: TRBV27
CDR3 length: 14
clone size: .
J gene: TRBJ1-1
CDR3 DNA: TGTGCCAGCAGCCTAACAGGGTTGAACACTGAAGCTTTCTTT
CDR3 protein: CASSLTGLNTEAFF

D gene: TRBD2
V gene: TRBV2
CDR3 length: 14
clone size: .
J gene: TRBJ2-7
CDR3 DNA: TGTGCCAGCAGTGAACGGGACTACCAATACGAGCAGTACTTC
CDR3 protein: CASSERDYQYEQYF